These T cell receptor beta chains were read from a single sample in a study of CD8+ T cells in alopecia areata. Some clones are missing from TCRdb's copy, which holds only in-frame ones; the method was immunoSEQ multiplex PCR. This table holds around 97,000 clones, just over 85% found once. Sequencing used CD8+ T cells sorted from blood, obtained at week 34, from a patient treated with tofacitinib. These receptors were taken from a human donor with alopecia areata. Both conserved end residues are trimmed from each CDR3. D genes are given only for firm matches.

>TRBV18|.
ASSPPGHEQF
>TRBV12-5|.
ASGLSNQPQH
>TRBV27|.
ASSSGPIETANTGELF
>TRBV27|.
ASSLLATGTNYGYT
>TRBV7-9|TRBD1
ASRSYGTDQETQY
>TRBV7-9|.
ASSLSPDNTQY
>TRBV7-3|.
ASSLDSSEAF
>TRBV27|TRBD2
ASTFSGTSTDTQY
>TRBV5-1|.
ASSADGEAF
>TRBV27|.
ASSLTATYEQY
>TRBV2|TRBD2
ASSRWTSGDQETQY
>TRBV5-1|.
ASSLYSYEQY
>TRBV7-9|.
ASSLGLANQETQY
>TRBV12-5|.
ASGLSLHGAF
>TRBV27|.
ASSSVNTQY
>TRBV5-1|TRBD2
ASSRAGGNNEQF
>TRBV6-1|.
ASSESPTGSFYEQY
>TRBV19|.
ASSMLSTTNTGELF
>TRBV9|TRBD1
ASSGGGGQGGTDTQY
>TRBV6-5|TRBD1
ASSYVGTVNTEAF
>TRBV29-1|.
SVAESFGNEQF
>TRBV10-3|.
AIGLSYEQY
>TRBV29-1|.
SVAGIGQPQH
>TRBV25-1|TRBD2
ASSELAGAAEQF
>TRBV4-2|TRBD2
ASSSKSSGSPDTQY
>TRBV19|TRBD1
ASSIIGGYRGNEQF
>TRBV7-9|.
ASSSVKDYEQY
>TRBV7-9|TRBD1
ASSGAGQGATEAF
>TRBV7-9|TRBD1
ASSWDRERNEQF
>TRBV7-9|.
ASSQAVPEAF
>TRBV7-2|TRBD1
ASSLSATDRAGNVPQH